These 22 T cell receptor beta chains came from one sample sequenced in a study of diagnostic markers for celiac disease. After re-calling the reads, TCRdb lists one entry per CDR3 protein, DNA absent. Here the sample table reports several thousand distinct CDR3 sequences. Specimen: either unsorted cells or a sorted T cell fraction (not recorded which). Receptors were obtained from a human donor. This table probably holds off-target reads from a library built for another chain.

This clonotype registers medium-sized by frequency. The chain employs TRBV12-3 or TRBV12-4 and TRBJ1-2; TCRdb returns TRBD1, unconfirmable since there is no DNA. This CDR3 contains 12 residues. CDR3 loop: CASSRYRDGYTF.

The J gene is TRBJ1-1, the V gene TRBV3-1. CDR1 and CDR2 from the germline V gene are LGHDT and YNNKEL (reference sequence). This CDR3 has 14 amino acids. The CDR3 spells CASSLGLMNTEAFF.

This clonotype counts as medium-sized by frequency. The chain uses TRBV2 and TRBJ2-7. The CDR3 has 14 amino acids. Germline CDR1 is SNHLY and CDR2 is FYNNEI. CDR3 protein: CASSGDRRPYEQYF.

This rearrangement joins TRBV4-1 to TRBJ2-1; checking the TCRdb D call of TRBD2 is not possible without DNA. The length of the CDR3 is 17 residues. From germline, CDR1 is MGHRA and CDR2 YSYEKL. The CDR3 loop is CASSQELTLAEYNEQFF.

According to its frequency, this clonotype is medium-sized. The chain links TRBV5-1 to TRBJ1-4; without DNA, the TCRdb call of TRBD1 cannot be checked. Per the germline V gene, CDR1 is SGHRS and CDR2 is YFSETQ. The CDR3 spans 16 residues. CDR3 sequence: CASSPDTGTAGEKLFF.

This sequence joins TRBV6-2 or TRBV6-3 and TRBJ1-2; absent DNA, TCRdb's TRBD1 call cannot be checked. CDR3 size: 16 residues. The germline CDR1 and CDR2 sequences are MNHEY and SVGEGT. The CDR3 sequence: CASSLSPPDRVYGYTF.

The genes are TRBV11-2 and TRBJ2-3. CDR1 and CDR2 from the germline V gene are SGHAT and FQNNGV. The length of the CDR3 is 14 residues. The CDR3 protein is CASSKSTYADTQYF.

CDR3 sequence: CASSQLSRDSFYNSPLHF. This rearrangement joins TRBV27 to TRBJ1-6; TCRdb's D gene call, TRBD1, goes unchecked for lack of DNA. Germline CDR1 reads MNHEY; CDR2 reads SMNVEV (reference sequence). The CDR3 sequence is 18 residues long.

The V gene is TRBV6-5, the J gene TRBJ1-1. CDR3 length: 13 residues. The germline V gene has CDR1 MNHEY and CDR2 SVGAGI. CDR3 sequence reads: CASRPSGRGEAFF.

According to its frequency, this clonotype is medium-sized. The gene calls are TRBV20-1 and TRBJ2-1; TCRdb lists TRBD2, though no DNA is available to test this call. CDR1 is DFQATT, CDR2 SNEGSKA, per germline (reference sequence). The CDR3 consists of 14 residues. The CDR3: CSARGTSGRKEQFF.

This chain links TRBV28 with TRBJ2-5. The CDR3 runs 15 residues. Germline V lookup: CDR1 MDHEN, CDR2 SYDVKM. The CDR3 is CASSLGRQVGETQYF.

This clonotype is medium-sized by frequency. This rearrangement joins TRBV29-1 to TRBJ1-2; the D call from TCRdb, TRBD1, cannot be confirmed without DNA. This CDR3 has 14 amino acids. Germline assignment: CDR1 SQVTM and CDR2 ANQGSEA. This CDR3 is CSVEVVRGGNGYTF.

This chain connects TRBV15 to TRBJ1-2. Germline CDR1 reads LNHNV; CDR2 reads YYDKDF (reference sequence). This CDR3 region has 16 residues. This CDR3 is CATSRGPTAREGGYTF.

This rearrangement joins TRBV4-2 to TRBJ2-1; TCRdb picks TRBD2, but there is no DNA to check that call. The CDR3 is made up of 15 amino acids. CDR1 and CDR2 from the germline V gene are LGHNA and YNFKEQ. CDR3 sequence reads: CASSRQRGDYNEQFF.

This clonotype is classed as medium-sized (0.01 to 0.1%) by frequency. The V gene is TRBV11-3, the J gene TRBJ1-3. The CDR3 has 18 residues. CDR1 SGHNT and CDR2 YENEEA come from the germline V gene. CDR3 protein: CASNKKPFADLSGNTIYF.

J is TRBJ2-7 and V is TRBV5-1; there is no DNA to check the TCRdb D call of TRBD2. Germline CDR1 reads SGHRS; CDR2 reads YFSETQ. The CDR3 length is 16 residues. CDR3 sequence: CASSLDGTSGSREQYF.

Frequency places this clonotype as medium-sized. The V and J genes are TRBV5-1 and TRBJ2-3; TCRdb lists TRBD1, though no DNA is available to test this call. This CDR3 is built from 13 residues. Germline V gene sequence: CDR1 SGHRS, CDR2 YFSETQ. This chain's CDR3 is CASQGANTDTQYF.

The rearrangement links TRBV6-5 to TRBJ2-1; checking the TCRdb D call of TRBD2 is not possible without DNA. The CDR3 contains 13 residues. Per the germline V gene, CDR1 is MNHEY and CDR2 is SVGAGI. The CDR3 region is CATGTSGYNEQFF.

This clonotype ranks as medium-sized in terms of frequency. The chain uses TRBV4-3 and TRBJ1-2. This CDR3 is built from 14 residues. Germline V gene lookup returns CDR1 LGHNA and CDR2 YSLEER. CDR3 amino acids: CASSQDWLSYGYTF.

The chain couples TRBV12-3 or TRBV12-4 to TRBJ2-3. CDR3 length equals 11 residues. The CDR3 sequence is CASSLIDTQYF.

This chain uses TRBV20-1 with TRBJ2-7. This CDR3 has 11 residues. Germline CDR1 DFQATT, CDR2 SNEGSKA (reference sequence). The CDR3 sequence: CSASSPYEQYF.

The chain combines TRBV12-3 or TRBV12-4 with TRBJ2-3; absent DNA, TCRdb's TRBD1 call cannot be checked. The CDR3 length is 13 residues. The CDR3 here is CASSLSPADTQYF.